These 28 T cell receptor beta chains originate from one sample sequenced in a study of blood T cell repertoires in COVID-19. The table came from immunoSEQ multiplex PCR; TCRdb's copy has only in-frame clones and leaves some out. This sample has 15,000 to 20,000 clones, with 70% to 90% found just once. Sequencing used peripheral blood. The receptors stem from a human donor in a cohort sampled during active COVID-19.

The chain uses TRBV27 and TRBJ2-1, with 11 bases fitting TRBD2. V was clipped by 5 bases and J by 7 bases; unmatched bases: 7. In germline, CDR1 is MNHEY, CDR2 SMNVEV (reference sequence). There are 15 residues in the CDR3. The CDR3 spells CASSPLAGGGNEQFF. CDR3 DNA sequence: TGTGCCAGCAGTCCCCTAGCGGGGGGAGGAAATGAGCAGTTCTTC.

The chain has TRBV3-1 (or the pseudogene TRBV3-2) and TRBJ2-2, with D possibly being TRBD2 (5 bases). The germline V gene has CDR1 LGHDT and CDR2 YNNKEL (reference sequence). This CDR3 spans 16 amino acids. The V end lost 0 bases, the J end lost 1 base, and 9 bases lay between the germline ends. The CDR3 DNA reads TGTGCCAGCAGCCAAGAAAGGGCGGGGAACACCGGGGAGCTGTTTTTT. This sequence encodes CASSQERAGNTGELFF.

The DNA for the CDR3 is TGTGCCACCAGCAGAGATGGCACCGAGGCAGATACGCAGTATTTT. This gives the protein CATSRDGTEADTQYF. This chain connects TRBV15 to TRBJ2-3; D is unresolved. Germline CDR1 and CDR2: LNHNV and YYDKDF (reference sequence). V was shortened by 0 bases and J by 4 bases, with 11 bases between the two germline ends. CDR3 length: 15 amino acids.

The rearrangement joins TRBV3-1 (or the pseudogene TRBV3-2) to TRBJ1-3, with 8 bases aligning to TRBD1. V gave up 1 base and J gave up 3 bases; unmatched junction bases: 2. CDR1 LGHDT and CDR2 YNNKEL come from the germline V gene (reference sequence). The CDR3 consists of 15 residues. The CDR3 nucleotides read TGTGCCAGCAGCCAAGGACAGGGGTTTGGAAACACCATATATTTT. It encodes CASSQGQGFGNTIYF.

The rearrangement joins TRBV5-1 to TRBJ2-2; D is unclear. The CDR3 length is 13 residues. Germline values: CDR1 SGHRS, CDR2 YFSETQ. Trimming took off 4 bases at V and 6 bases at J, with 10 bases between the two ends. As DNA, the CDR3 is TGCGCCAGCAGCCCTAGACCCGCCGGGGAGCTGTTTTTT. Translation gives CASSPRPAGELFF. Supplemented by reference TRBV5-1 and TRBJ2-2, the full variable domain reads KAGVTQTPRYLIKTRGQQVTLSCSPISGHRSVSWYQQTPGQGLQFLFEYFSETQRNKGNFPGRFSGRQFSNSRSEMNVSTLELGDSALYLCASSPRPAGELFFGEGSRLTVL.

The gene calls are TRBV6-1 and TRBJ2-7; the D gene is possibly TRBD2 (6 bases). The CDR3 loop spans 18 amino acids. The germline CDR1 and CDR2 sequences are MNHNS and SASEGT. Trimming left V 2 bases short and J 1 base short, with 21 bases between. CDR3 sequence reads: CASSETPFLGGRSYEQYF. CDR3 sequence (DNA): TGTGCCAGCAGTGAAACCCCGTTTTTAGGAGGGCGGTCCTACGAGCAGTACTTC.

The chain has TRBV6-6 and TRBJ1-3, with D maybe TRBD1 (5 bases). The CDR3 contains 14 residues. V lost 2 bases to trimming and J lost 4 bases, with 9 bases between them. Germline V gene sequence: CDR1 MNHNY, CDR2 SVGAGI (reference sequence). The DNA for the CDR3 is TGTGCCAGCAGTTACGGGGGAGGCGGAAACACCATATATTTT. It translates to CASSYGGGGNTIYF.

The genes are TRBV5-1 and TRBJ2-1; TRBD1 aligns across 11 bases. Germline V gene data show CDR1 as SGHRS and CDR2 as YFSETQ. CDR3 length equals 16 residues. Trimming removed 4 bases from V and 4 bases from J; junction bases left unmatched: 7. The CDR3 loop reads CASSHQDRGLYNEQFF. DNA for the CDR3: TGCGCCAGCAGCCATCAGGACAGGGGGCTTTACAATGAGCAGTTCTTC.

The CDR3 nucleotides read TGTGCCACGGGACAGGGTAGGCACACCGGGGAGCTGTTTTTT. Its translation: CATGQGRHTGELFF. This sequence joins TRBV6-5 and TRBJ2-2, with 9 bases aligning to TRBD1. This CDR3 has 14 residues. The ends lost 10 bases at V and 3 bases at J; junction bases unmatched: 6. Germline V gene lookup returns CDR1 MNHEY and CDR2 SVGAGI.

The chain combines TRBV3-1 (or the pseudogene TRBV3-2) with TRBJ1-6; 11 nucleotides match TRBD1. Germline V gives CDR1 LGHDT, CDR2 YNNKEL (reference sequence). The J segment lost 2 bases and the V segment lost 0 bases, leaving 6 bases of the junction unmatched. The CDR3 is 19 amino acids. CDR3 sequence reads: CASSQEFGQGAAYNSPLHF. The CDR3 DNA reads as TGTGCCAGCAGCCAAGAGTTTGGACAGGGGGCGGCCTATAATTCACCCCTCCACTTT.

This chain uses TRBV7-9 with TRBJ2-1, with 9 bases matching TRBD2. The CDR3 spans 17 residues. Germline assignment: CDR1 SEHNR and CDR2 FQNEAQ (reference sequence). V shed 5 bases, J shed 5 bases, and the junction held 13 bases outside the gene matches. CDR3 nucleotides: TGTGCCAGCAGCACCCGCGCTGCTAGCGGGATTAACAATGAGCAGTTCTTC. This encodes CASSTRAASGINNEQFF. Looking up the rest from reference TRBV7-9 and TRBJ2-1 gives the full variable domain: DTGVSQNPRHKITKRGQNVTFRCDPISEHNRLYWYRQTLGQGPEFLTYFQNEAQLEKSRLLSDRFSAERPKGSFSTLEIQRTEQGDSAMYLCASSTRAASGINNEQFFGPGTRLTVL.

The CDR3 coding sequence is TGTGCCAGCAGTAACTCTAATGAAAAACTGTTTTTT. This gives the protein CASSNSNEKLFF. The chain links TRBV28 to TRBJ1-4; D unclear. Looked up from germline, CDR1 is MDHEN and CDR2 is SYDVKM. The CDR3 has 12 residues. Trimming took 5 bases from V and 3 from J, leaving 4 bases between them.

The V and J genes are TRBV9 and TRBJ1-6; D is unresolved. The CDR3 has 15 residues. The germline V and J ends were trimmed by 3 bases and 2 bases, with 9 bases remaining between them. Germline loops: CDR1 SGDLS, CDR2 YYNGEE. The CDR3 here is CASSDRLAYNSPLHF. In DNA, the CDR3 is TGTGCCAGCAGCGATCGACTTGCCTATAATTCACCCCTCCACTTT.

The chain uses TRBV10-1 and TRBJ2-5, with D possibly being TRBD2 (5 bases). Trimming cost V 0 bases and J 5 bases, with 10 bases left between them. The CDR3 runs to 14 residues. Germline loops: CDR1 WNHNN, CDR2 SYGVQD (reference sequence). The CDR3 loop reads CASSESAERETQYF. Here the CDR3 DNA reads TGCGCCAGCAGTGAGTCGGCGGAGCGGGAGACCCAGTACTTC.

The V gene is TRBV14, the J gene TRBJ2-3, with D maybe TRBD1 (5 bases). V dropped 6 bases and J dropped 6 bases, with 13 bases sitting between them. Germline V gene lookup returns CDR1 SGHDN and CDR2 FVKESK. The CDR3 runs 13 residues. CDR3 DNA: TGTGCCAGCAGGGGGCAGTCCTATGATACGCAGTATTTT. Residues: CASRGQSYDTQYF.

The chain has TRBV4-2 and TRBJ2-1, with D possibly TRBD1 on 5 matching bases. CDR3 length equals 17 residues. V shed 0 bases and J shed 1 base, with 13 bases lying between them. Looked up from germline, CDR1 is LGHNA and CDR2 is YNFKEQ. CDR3 sequence reads: CASSQDSGHTSYNEQFF. As DNA, the CDR3 is TGTGCCAGCAGCCAAGATTCAGGACATACATCCTACAATGAGCAGTTCTTC.

This chain connects TRBV12-5 to TRBJ1-5, with TRBD1 as a possible D gene (6 bases). CDR3 size: 16 residues. V was pared by 7 bases and J by 1 base, with 17 bases between. CDR1 LGHNT and CDR2 FRNRAP come from the germline V gene. CDR3 sequence: CASAPRPGTSNQPQHF. The CDR3 DNA follows: TGTGCTAGTGCCCCCAGACCAGGGACAAGCAATCAGCCCCAGCATTTT.

The chain has TRBV18 and TRBJ1-3; 8 bases fit TRBD1. The CDR3 spans 14 residues. CDR1 and CDR2 from the germline V gene are KGHSH and LQKENI. The V and J ends lost 2 bases and 4 bases, in that order; junction bases with no gene match: 1. CDR3 in DNA: TGTGCCAGCTCACCAGGGGACAGGGGAAACACCATATATTTT. Encoded protein: CASSPGDRGNTIYF. The full variable domain, completed using reference TRBV18 and TRBJ1-3, is NAGVMQNPRHLVRRRGQEARLRCSPMKGHSHVYWYRQLPEEGLKFMVYLQKENIIDESGMPKERFSAEFPKEGPSILRIQQVVRGDSAAYFCASSPGDRGNTIYFGEGSWLTVV.

The J gene is TRBJ1-3, the V gene TRBV6-6; 10 nucleotides line up with TRBD1. J gave up 2 bases and V 6 bases, and 19 bases lay outside the gene matches. The CDR3 is 20 amino acids. The V gene's germline CDR1 is MNHNY and CDR2 SVGAGI (reference sequence). The CDR3 sequence is CASSLRSVRDRGTPGNTIYF. The CDR3, as DNA: TGTGCCAGCAGCCTACGATCGGTCAGGGACAGGGGAACACCTGGAAACACCATATATTTT.

CDR3 in amino acids: CASSPGLAANTGELFF. The DNA for the CDR3 is TGTGCCAGCTCCCCGGGACTAGCGGCGAACACCGGGGAGCTGTTTTTT. The chain couples TRBV18 to TRBJ2-2; 11 bases are a match to TRBD2. Losses at the gene ends were 6 bases for V and 0 bases for J; bases not matched to a gene: 3. From germline, CDR1 is KGHSH and CDR2 LQKENI. This CDR3 is built from 16 residues.

The chain carries TRBV2 and TRBJ1-1; D possibly corresponds to TRBD1 (5 bases). The CDR3 covers 12 residues. V was shortened by 8 bases and J by 5 bases, with 12 bases between the two germline ends. CDR1 and CDR2 (germline): SNHLY, FYNNEI. The chain's CDR3 is CASVPQGTEAFF. In nucleotides, the CDR3 is TGTGCCAGCGTCCCCCAGGGTACTGAAGCTTTCTTT.

In this sample, this clone turned up a few times. The gene calls are TRBV15 and TRBJ2-5, with a possible D match to TRBD2 (6 bases). The CDR3 totals 17 residues. Between the trimmed V and J ends, which lost 1 base and 1 base, there was a span of 16 bases. CDR1 and CDR2 (germline): LNHNV, YYDKDF (reference sequence). CDR3: CATSRGAAVGGQETQYF. In DNA, the CDR3 is TGTGCCACCAGCAGAGGCGCCGCGGTGGGGGGCCAAGAGACCCAGTACTTC. Looking up the rest from reference TRBV15 and TRBJ2-5 gives the full variable domain: DAMVIQNPRYQVTQFGKPVTLSCSQTLNHNVMYWYQQKSSQAPKLLFHYYDKDFNNEADTPDNFQSRRPNTSFCFLDIRSPGLGDTAMYLCATSRGAAVGGQETQYFGPGTRLLVL.

The rearrangement joins TRBV11-3 to TRBJ2-1; D is possibly TRBD2 (7 bases). Germline lookup yields CDR1 SGHNT and CDR2 YENEEA. The CDR3 is made up of 15 amino acids. The ends were cut back, 5 bases at V and 5 bases at J, with 16 bases in the middle. CDR3 nucleotides: TGTGCCAGCAGCCCCCGGCGGGGGCCGGACAATGAGCAGTTCTTC. This encodes CASSPRRGPDNEQFF. The complete variable domain, with remaining parts taken from reference TRBV11-3 and TRBJ2-1, reads EAGVVQSPRYKIIEKKQPVAFWCNPISGHNTLYWYLQNLGQGPELLIRYENEEAVDDSQLPKDRFSAERLKGVDSTLKIQPAELGDSAVYLCASSPRRGPDNEQFFGPGTRLTVL.

The chain combines TRBV5-1 with TRBJ2-2, with D maybe TRBD2 (6 bases). Germline CDR1 SGHRS, CDR2 YFSETQ. CDR3 length: 18 residues. Deletions cut 4 bases from V and 3 bases from J, with 22 bases between. The CDR3 DNA sequence: TGCGCCAGCAGCCGGGATGCCCCAGCGCGGGGCGACACCGGGGAGCTGTTTTTT. This sequence encodes CASSRDAPARGDTGELFF.

The genes are TRBV4-3 and TRBJ1-2; 9 positions match TRBD1. V lost 4 bases, J lost 0 bases, and 9 bases stayed unmatched. There are 17 residues in the CDR3. CDR1 and CDR2 (germline): LGHNA, YSLEER. CDR3: CASSLGTGLNTNYGYTF. The DNA for the CDR3 is TGCGCCAGCAGCCTTGGGACAGGGCTTAACACTAACTATGGCTACACCTTC.

The chain couples TRBV7-9 to TRBJ1-1, with a tentative D call TRBD1 (5 bases). Trimming shortened V by 7 bases and J by 1 base, and 13 bases separated the two germline ends. Germline CDR1 reads SEHNR; CDR2 reads FQNEAQ (reference sequence). The CDR3 totals 14 residues. CDR3 protein: CASNPGVTNTEAFF. CDR3 sequence (DNA): TGTGCCAGCAACCCGGGGGTCACGAACACTGAAGCTTTCTTT. Based on the CDR3 plus reference TRBV7-9 and TRBJ1-1, the full variable domain is DTGVSQNPRHKITKRGQNVTFRCDPISEHNRLYWYRQTLGQGPEFLTYFQNEAQLEKSRLLSDRFSAERPKGSFSTLEIQRTEQGDSAMYLCASNPGVTNTEAFFGQGTRLTVV.

The chain employs TRBV6-4 and TRBJ2-5; a weak D match, TRBD2 (7 bases). Germline CDR1 reads MRHNA; CDR2 reads SNTAGT. Trimming removed 2 bases from V and 4 bases from J, with 8 bases in between. CDR3 length: 13 residues. The CDR3 loop is CASSDRGGETQYF. CDR3 sequence (DNA): TGTGCCAGCAGTGACAGGGGGGGAGAGACCCAGTACTTC.

V is TRBV15 and J is TRBJ2-7; 11 nucleotides align to TRBD1. Germline V gene data show CDR1 as LNHNV and CDR2 as YYDKDF (reference sequence). The junction had 8 bases not matched to a gene; V was cut back by 2 bases and J by 5 bases. The CDR3 extends over 16 amino acids. The CDR3 sequence: CATSRFPGQGVNEQYF. As DNA, the CDR3 is TGTGCCACCAGCAGATTTCCGGGACAGGGGGTAAACGAGCAGTACTTC.